The 12 T cell receptor beta chains given below trace back to one sample, sequenced in a study of T cells after yellow fever vaccination. Via MiXCR, TCRdb re-called the 5' RACE reads, giving one row per CDR3 protein. The table includes around 310,000 distinct CDR3 sequences, 3.5% to 4.5% detected once. This material consisted of PBMCs, taken 15 days after the yellow fever booster vaccination. The receptors here all came from a man between 18 and 35 years old who received the YFV17D yellow fever vaccine.

This clonotype was picked up many times. The chain employs TRBV15 and TRBJ1-2; D is undetermined. V was trimmed by 0 bases and J by 8 bases, leaving 13 bases between them. Germline V gene data show CDR1 as LNHNV and CDR2 as YYDKDF (reference sequence). The CDR3 is made up of 14 amino acids. CDR3 coding DNA: TGTGCCACCAGCAGAGACAGGCAAGGCTACGGCTACACCTTC. Its translation is CATSRDRQGYGYTF.

At least ten counts were recorded for this clonotype. This rearrangement joins TRBV9 to TRBJ1-2; D gene uncertain. With 4 bases removed from V and 9 bases from J, the gap between germline ends came to 16 bases. This CDR3 is 13 amino acids long. Germline CDR1 reads SGDLS; CDR2 reads YYNGEE. This CDR3 reads CASSSPSAFSYTF. The CDR3 nucleotides are TGTGCCAGCAGCTCCCCCTCAGCCTTTAGCTACACCTTC.

This clonotype was detected many times. The chain combines TRBV18 with TRBJ2-7; D not certain. The germline V and J ends were trimmed by 4 bases and 3 bases, with 7 bases remaining between them. The germline V gene has CDR1 KGHSH and CDR2 LQKENI. CDR3 length equals 12 residues. CDR3 sequence: CASSLQVYEQYF. The CDR3 coding sequence is TGTGCCAGCTCACTACAAGTCTACGAGCAGTACTTC. The full variable domain, in which reference TRBV18 and TRBJ2-7 provide the parts outside the CDR3, is NAGVMQNPRHLVRRRGQEARLRCSPMKGHSHVYWYRQLPEEGLKFMVYLQKENIIDESGMPKERFSAEFPKEGPSILRIQQVVRGDSAAYFCASSLQVYEQYFGPGTRLTVT.

The V call is TRBV18, the J call TRBJ2-1; TRBD1 matches at 11 bases. The CDR3 contains 15 residues. In germline, CDR1 is KGHSH, CDR2 LQKENI. V shed 4 bases and J 7 bases; nucleotides not matched to a gene: 6. The CDR3 coding sequence is TGTGCCAGCTCACTACCGGGACAGGGGGAGAATGAGCAGTTCTTC. This sequence encodes CASSLPGQGENEQFF.

This clonotype showed up many times. The genes are TRBV5-1 and TRBJ2-1; 13 nucleotides align to TRBD2. Germline loops: CDR1 SGHRS, CDR2 YFSETQ. J lost 5 bases, V lost 0 bases, and 2 bases had no gene match. The CDR3 has 16 residues. CDR3 sequence: CASSLGGTSGDNEQFF. The CDR3 nucleotides are TGCGCCAGCAGCTTGGGCGGGACTAGCGGGGACAATGAGCAGTTCTTC.

CDR3 nucleotides: TGTGCCAGCAGCCAGGCCAGGGAAAACATTCAGTACTTC. It yields the protein CASSQARENIQYF. The rearrangement uses TRBV4-2 and TRBJ2-4; D may be TRBD1 (5 bases). This CDR3 comprises 13 residues. V was pared by 3 bases and J by 5 bases, with 8 bases between. Germline CDR1 is LGHNA and CDR2 is YNFKEQ.

The V call is TRBV6-2 or TRBV6-3, the J call TRBJ1-5; 10 bases align to TRBD1. Looked up from germline, CDR1 is MNHEY and CDR2 is SVGEGT. The CDR3 extends over 15 amino acids. J gave up 7 bases and V 9 bases, and 12 bases lay outside the gene matches. Here the CDR3 reads CASGRGQGNWQPQHF. The CDR3 DNA sequence: TGTGCCAGTGGAAGGGGACAGGGGAATTGGCAGCCCCAGCATTTT.

The chain is built from TRBV4-1 and TRBJ2-1; no firm D call. This CDR3 has 14 amino acids. Germline loops: CDR1 MGHRA, CDR2 YSYEKL. The V end lost 1 base, the J end lost 7 bases, and 11 bases lay between the germline ends. The CDR3 loop is CASSQGLSLNEQFF. Here the CDR3 DNA reads TGCGCCAGCAGCCAAGGGCTTAGCTTAAATGAGCAGTTCTTC.

This clonotype was seen a handful of times. The chain joins TRBV28 to TRBJ2-7, with TRBD2 identical over 8 bases. V shed 6 bases and J 3 bases; nucleotides not matched to a gene: 22. The CDR3 extends over 19 amino acids. CDR1 and CDR2 (germline): MDHEN, SYDVKM. CDR3 loop: CASRAPGGGTGGGIYEQYV. CDR3 coding DNA: TGTGCCAGCAGGGCCCCGGGAGGGGGTACGGGGGGGGGCATCTACGAGCAGTACGTC.

Ten or more counts support this clonotype. V usage is TRBV20-1 and J usage is TRBJ2-1, with 12 bases aligning to TRBD2. The CDR3 has 17 residues. The ends lost 5 bases at V and 0 bases at J; junction bases unmatched: 8. Germline CDR1 reads DFQATT; CDR2 reads SNEGSKA (reference sequence). This CDR3 is CSARLAGALSSYNEQFF. DNA of the CDR3: TGCAGTGCTCGACTAGCGGGGGCCCTAAGCTCCTACAATGAGCAGTTCTTC.

This clonotype was counted a few times. The chain is built from TRBV4-3 and TRBJ2-6; D remains ambiguous. This CDR3 has 15 amino acids. Trimming pared 3 bases from V and 2 bases from J, leaving 8 bases between. Germline V gene lookup returns CDR1 LGHNA and CDR2 YSLEER. The CDR3 region is CASSHRDTGANVLTF. For the CDR3, the DNA is TGCGCCAGCAGCCACCGTGACACTGGGGCCAACGTCCTGACTTTC.

This clonotype was seen ten or more times. The V gene is TRBV5-1, the J gene TRBJ2-7; 12 bases agree with TRBD2. The CDR3 totals 14 residues. Germline CDR1 reads SGHRS; CDR2 reads YFSETQ. The V and J ends lost 5 bases and 4 bases, in that order; junction bases with no gene match: 4. The CDR3 loop reads CASRITSGGYEQYF. In DNA, the CDR3 is TGCGCCAGCAGGATAACTAGCGGGGGGTACGAGCAGTACTTC. Looking up the rest from reference TRBV5-1 and TRBJ2-7 gives the full variable domain: KAGVTQTPRYLIKTRGQQVTLSCSPISGHRSVSWYQQTPGQGLQFLFEYFSETQRNKGNFPGRFSGRQFSNSRSEMNVSTLELGDSALYLCASRITSGGYEQYFGPGTRLTVT.